Listed below are T cell receptor beta chains from one sample, sequenced in a study of OX40 agonist ivuxolimab in advanced cancers. TCRdb's copy holds only in-frame clones and misses some; the assay was immunoSEQ multiplex PCR. The sample carries fewer than 85,000 clones, 84% recorded once. The sample in question was CD4+ or CD8+ T cells sorted from blood, obtained in a trial of the OX40 agonist ivuxolimab. The receptors derive from an adult with an advanced solid tumor such as melanoma, head and neck, liver or kidney cancer. CDR3s include the opening cysteine and the closing phenylalanine or tryptophan. A D gene is named only where the DNA matches it firmly. Expanded clones are given a class, and other clones once, few, many or no size at all.

j_gene: TRBJ2-1; d_gene: NA; len: 15; abundance: once; v_gene: TRBV29-1; CDR3aa: CSVDTRRLSYNEQFF; CDR3nt: TGCAGCGTTGATACTAGGAGACTCTCCTACAATGAGCAGTTCTTC
j_gene: TRBJ2-7; d_gene: TRBD1; len: 15; abundance: NA; v_gene: TRBV6-5; CDR3aa: CASSYRTGQGGEQYF; CDR3nt: TGTGCCAGCAGTTACAGGACAGGACAGGGTGGCGAGCAGTACTTC
j_gene: TRBJ2-3; d_gene: TRBD2; len: 16; abundance: NA; v_gene: TRBV7-9; CDR3aa: CASSARLASGTDTQYF; CDR3nt: TGTGCCAGCAGCGCCCGACTAGCGAGCGGCACAGATACGCAGTATTTT
j_gene: TRBJ1-5; d_gene: TRBD1; len: 16; abundance: few; v_gene: TRBV7-2; CDR3aa: CASSSSSGTVNQPQHF; CDR3nt: TGTGCCAGCAGCTCATCCTCCGGGACAGTAAATCAGCCCCAGCATTTT
j_gene: TRBJ1-5; d_gene: NA; len: 11; abundance: NA; v_gene: TRBV6-6; CDR3aa: CASGNRQPQHF; CDR3nt: TGTGCCAGCGGAAATAGGCAGCCCCAGCATTTT
j_gene: TRBJ2-3; d_gene: NA; len: 18; abundance: NA; v_gene: TRBV19; CDR3aa: CASSIRRRDGASTDTQYF; CDR3nt: TGTGCCAGTAGTATCCGACGGCGGGACGGGGCTAGCACAGATACGCAGTATTTT
j_gene: TRBJ1-1; d_gene: NA; len: 14; abundance: NA; v_gene: TRBV10-3; CDR3aa: CAISELGANTEAFF; CDR3nt: TGTGCCATCAGTGAGTTGGGGGCGAACACTGAAGCTTTCTTT
j_gene: TRBJ2-3; d_gene: NA; len: 13; abundance: NA; v_gene: TRBV15; CDR3aa: CATSRDPTDTQYF; CDR3nt: TGTGCCACCAGCAGAGATCCCACAGATACGCAGTATTTT
j_gene: TRBJ2-1; d_gene: NA; len: 19; abundance: NA; v_gene: TRBV19; CDR3aa: CASSIAPVWGSSSYNEQFF; CDR3nt: TGTGCCAGTAGTATAGCCCCGGTTTGGGGGTCGAGCTCCTACAATGAGCAGTTCTTC
j_gene: TRBJ2-7; d_gene: NA; len: 15; abundance: NA; v_gene: TRBV6-5; CDR3aa: CASSYSADRPYEQYF; CDR3nt: TGTGCCAGCAGTTACTCGGCGGATCGTCCCTACGAGCAGTACTTC
j_gene: TRBJ2-7; d_gene: NA; len: 15; abundance: once; v_gene: TRBV5-6; CDR3aa: CASSSWTVLSYEQYF; CDR3nt: TGTGCCAGCAGCTCCTGGACGGTACTCTCCTACGAGCAGTACTTC
j_gene: TRBJ2-5; d_gene: NA; len: 15; abundance: NA; v_gene: TRBV25-1; CDR3aa: CASSETEKSQETQYF; CDR3nt: TGTGCCAGCAGTGAAACTGAAAAGAGCCAAGAGACCCAGTACTTC
j_gene: TRBJ1-2; d_gene: TRBD1; len: 14; abundance: NA; v_gene: TRBV5-4; CDR3aa: CASRPDRGPYSYTF; CDR3nt: TGTGCCAGCAGGCCAGACAGGGGTCCCTACAGCTACACCTTC
j_gene: TRBJ2-2; d_gene: NA; len: 14; abundance: once; v_gene: TRBV7-2; CDR3aa: CASSPMTYTGELFF; CDR3nt: TGTGCCAGCAGCCCGATGACATACACCGGGGAGCTGTTTTTT
j_gene: TRBJ2-5; d_gene: NA; len: 13; abundance: once; v_gene: TRBV27; CDR3aa: CASSWGREETQYF; CDR3nt: TGTGCCAGCAGTTGGGGGCGGGAAGAGACCCAGTACTTC
j_gene: TRBJ1-6; d_gene: NA; len: 14; abundance: NA; v_gene: TRBV5-8; CDR3aa: CASSLRGGGSPLHF; CDR3nt: TGTGCCAGCAGCTTACGAGGGGGGGGGTCACCCCTCCACTTT
j_gene: TRBJ2-7; d_gene: NA; len: 14; abundance: NA; v_gene: TRBV5-1; CDR3aa: CASSLAGANHEQYF; CDR3nt: TGCGCCAGCAGCTTGGCGGGAGCCAACCACGAGCAGTACTTC
j_gene: TRBJ2-7; d_gene: NA; len: 13; abundance: NA; v_gene: TRBV14; CDR3aa: CASSQWREGEQYF; CDR3nt: TGTGCCAGCAGCCAGTGGCGCGAGGGCGAGCAGTACTTC
j_gene: TRBJ2-7; d_gene: TRBD1; len: 16; abundance: NA; v_gene: TRBV4-2; CDR3aa: CASSLLVGTAFYEQYF; CDR3nt: TGTGCCAGCAGCCTCCTGGTTGGGACAGCCTTCTACGAGCAGTACTTC
j_gene: TRBJ1-2; d_gene: NA; len: 13; abundance: NA; v_gene: TRBV18; CDR3aa: CASSPRGDDGYTF; CDR3nt: TGTGCCAGCTCACCACGTGGGGACGATGGCTACACCTTC
j_gene: TRBJ1-2; d_gene: TRBD1; len: 17; abundance: NA; v_gene: TRBV27; CDR3aa: CASSPSPLRTGGRGYTF; CDR3nt: TGTGCCAGCAGTCCATCACCTCTAAGGACAGGGGGAAGAGGCTACACCTTC
j_gene: TRBJ2-7; d_gene: TRBD1; len: 15; abundance: few; v_gene: TRBV18; CDR3aa: CASSQGQASTYEQYF; CDR3nt: TGTGCCAGCTCACAGGGACAGGCTTCAACCTACGAGCAGTACTTC
j_gene: TRBJ2-1; d_gene: NA; len: 17; abundance: NA; v_gene: TRBV7-9; CDR3aa: CASSPKLRQAPYNEQFF; CDR3nt: TGTGCCAGCAGCCCTAAATTGAGACAGGCTCCCTACAATGAGCAGTTCTTC
j_gene: TRBJ1-6; d_gene: TRBD1; len: 19; abundance: NA; v_gene: TRBV7-6; CDR3aa: CASSRRDRHLSSYNSPLHF; CDR3nt: TGTGCCAGCAGCCGCCGGGACAGACATTTAAGCTCCTATAATTCACCCCTCCACTTT
j_gene: TRBJ1-2; d_gene: NA; len: 17; abundance: NA; v_gene: TRBV19; CDR3aa: CASSMPRPTGFNYGYTF; CDR3nt: TGTGCCAGTAGTATGCCCCGTCCCACAGGATTTAACTATGGCTACACCTTC
j_gene: TRBJ2-5; d_gene: NA; len: 13; abundance: NA; v_gene: TRBV7-2; CDR3aa: CASSFNRGETQYF; CDR3nt: TGTGCCAGCAGCTTTAATCGGGGAGAGACCCAGTACTTC
j_gene: TRBJ1-1; d_gene: NA; len: 15; abundance: NA; v_gene: TRBV11-2; CDR3aa: CASSKYGGSATEAFF; CDR3nt: TGTGCCAGCAGCAAGTACGGGGGTTCGGCCACTGAAGCTTTCTTT
j_gene: TRBJ2-6; d_gene: TRBD1; len: 16; abundance: few; v_gene: TRBV7-3; CDR3aa: CASSPTGISGANVLTF; CDR3nt: TGTGCCAGCAGCCCGACAGGGATCTCTGGGGCCAACGTCCTGACTTTC
j_gene: TRBJ2-3; d_gene: TRBD1; len: 17; abundance: NA; v_gene: TRBV18; CDR3aa: CASSPPRAGGVPDTQYF; CDR3nt: TGTGCCAGCTCACCACCGAGGGCAGGGGGCGTCCCAGATACGCAGTATTTT
j_gene: TRBJ2-1; d_gene: NA; len: 15; abundance: NA; v_gene: TRBV27; CDR3aa: CASSLRLSSYNEQFF; CDR3nt: TGTGCCAGCAGTTTGCGGCTAAGCTCCTACAATGAGCAGTTCTTC
j_gene: TRBJ1-2; d_gene: NA; len: 14; abundance: NA; v_gene: TRBV4-2; CDR3aa: CASSQASDDYGYTF; CDR3nt: TGTGCCAGCAGCCAAGCGTCGGATGACTATGGCTACACCTTC
j_gene: TRBJ2-5; d_gene: TRBD2; len: 16; abundance: NA; v_gene: TRBV9; CDR3aa: CASSVDSGRASETQYF; CDR3nt: TGTGCCAGCAGCGTAGATAGCGGGAGGGCCTCAGAGACCCAGTACTTC
j_gene: TRBJ2-5; d_gene: NA; len: 14; abundance: NA; v_gene: TRBV7-2; CDR3aa: CASSLDSYQETQYF; CDR3nt: TGTGCCAGCAGCTTAGACAGCTACCAAGAGACCCAGTACTTC
j_gene: TRBJ2-5; d_gene: NA; len: 13; abundance: NA; v_gene: TRBV5-1; CDR3aa: CASRAAVQETQYF; CDR3nt: TGCGCCAGCAGAGCTGCGGTCCAAGAGACCCAGTACTTC
j_gene: TRBJ1-1; d_gene: NA; len: 14; abundance: NA; v_gene: TRBV29-1; CDR3aa: CSVDVTGLNTEAFF; CDR3nt: TGCAGCGTTGATGTAACGGGTTTGAACACTGAAGCTTTCTTT
j_gene: TRBJ1-6; d_gene: NA; len: 14; abundance: NA; v_gene: TRBV18; CDR3aa: CASSQKDRNSPLHF; CDR3nt: TGTGCCAGCTCGCAAAAGGACAGAAATTCACCCCTCCACTTT
j_gene: TRBJ2-3; d_gene: TRBD1; len: 13; abundance: NA; v_gene: TRBV6-5; CDR3aa: CASSRGHTDTQYF; CDR3nt: TGTGCCAGCAGCAGGGGGCACACAGATACGCAGTATTTT
j_gene: TRBJ2-2; d_gene: NA; len: 13; abundance: NA; v_gene: TRBV9; CDR3aa: CASSVVGAGELFF; CDR3nt: TGTGCCAGCAGCGTAGTAGGGGCCGGGGAGCTGTTTTTT
j_gene: TRBJ2-3; d_gene: NA; len: 16; abundance: NA; v_gene: TRBV2; CDR3aa: CASKGGRSPSTDTQYF; CDR3nt: TGTGCCTCCAAAGGGGGACGGAGTCCTAGCACAGATACGCAGTATTTT
j_gene: TRBJ2-3; d_gene: TRBD2; len: 15; abundance: NA; v_gene: TRBV18; CDR3aa: CASSPGLAGIDTQYF; CDR3nt: TGTGCCAGCTCGCCTGGACTAGCGGGGATAGATACGCAGTATTTT
j_gene: TRBJ1-2; d_gene: NA; len: 15; abundance: NA; v_gene: TRBV4-3; CDR3aa: CASSQENRANYGYTF; CDR3nt: TGCGCCAGCAGCCAAGAAAACAGGGCTAACTATGGCTACACCTTC
j_gene: TRBJ1-5; d_gene: TRBD1; len: 15; abundance: NA; v_gene: TRBV6-6; CDR3aa: CASRLTTGGNQPQHF; CDR3nt: TGTGCCAGCAGGCTCACAACAGGGGGCAATCAGCCCCAGCATTTT
j_gene: TRBJ1-1; d_gene: NA; len: 14; abundance: NA; v_gene: TRBV6-1; CDR3aa: CASSDRGLNTEAFF; CDR3nt: TGTGCCAGCAGTGATCGGGGTTTGAACACTGAAGCTTTCTTT
j_gene: TRBJ2-7; d_gene: NA; len: 14; abundance: NA; v_gene: TRBV5-1; CDR3aa: CASSLAGQGREQYF; CDR3nt: TGCGCCAGCAGCTTGGCGGGCCAAGGCAGGGAGCAGTACTTC
j_gene: TRBJ1-4; d_gene: NA; len: 18; abundance: NA; v_gene: TRBV7-9; CDR3aa: CASSLYGDYLGGNEKLFF; CDR3nt: TGTGCCAGCAGCTTATACGGGGACTACCTAGGGGGTAATGAAAAACTGTTTTTT
j_gene: TRBJ1-1; d_gene: NA; len: 13; abundance: NA; v_gene: TRBV11-2; CDR3aa: CASSLEAGTEAFF; CDR3nt: TGTGCCAGCAGCTTAGAGGCGGGGACTGAAGCTTTCTTT
j_gene: TRBJ2-7; d_gene: NA; len: 13; abundance: once; v_gene: TRBV12-5; CDR3aa: CASGLWQRYEQYF; CDR3nt: TGTGCTAGTGGTTTGTGGCAGCGCTACGAGCAGTACTTC
j_gene: TRBJ1-6; d_gene: NA; len: 13; abundance: NA; v_gene: TRBV27; CDR3aa: CASSLAADSPLHF; CDR3nt: TGTGCCAGCAGTTTAGCTGCCGATTCACCCCTCCACTTT
j_gene: TRBJ2-3; d_gene: TRBD1; len: 17; abundance: NA; v_gene: TRBV4-2; CDR3aa: CASSQDGQGGTTDTQYF; CDR3nt: TGTGCCAGCAGCCAAGATGGACAGGGAGGAACCACAGATACGCAGTATTTT
j_gene: TRBJ1-5; d_gene: NA; len: 15; abundance: NA; v_gene: TRBV28; CDR3aa: CASSSLGGSNQPQHF; CDR3nt: TGTGCCAGCAGCTCCCTGGGGGGTAGCAATCAGCCCCAGCATTTT
j_gene: TRBJ1-1; d_gene: TRBD1; len: 14; abundance: NA; v_gene: TRBV5-1; CDR3aa: CASSGTGGLPEAFF; CDR3nt: TGCGCCAGCAGCGGTACAGGGGGCCTTCCTGAAGCTTTCTTT
j_gene: TRBJ1-2; d_gene: TRBD1; len: 11; abundance: NA; v_gene: TRBV30; CDR3aa: CAGHRGWGYTF; CDR3nt: TGTGCCGGACACAGGGGTTGGGGCTACACCTTC
j_gene: TRBJ2-7; d_gene: NA; len: 15; abundance: NA; v_gene: TRBV5-1; CDR3aa: CASSLASGRGHEQYF; CDR3nt: TGCGCCAGCAGCTTGGCCTCGGGCAGGGGCCACGAGCAGTACTTC
j_gene: TRBJ2-3; d_gene: TRBD2; len: 16; abundance: NA; v_gene: TRBV5-6; CDR3aa: CARGLAGGWCTDTQYF; CDR3nt: TGCGCCAGGGGACTAGCGGGAGGTTGGTGCACAGATACGCAGTATTTT
j_gene: TRBJ1-2; d_gene: NA; len: 14; abundance: few; v_gene: TRBV27; CDR3aa: CASSRTSTGYGYTF; CDR3nt: TGTGCCAGCAGCCGAACCTCAACAGGGTATGGCTACACCTTC
j_gene: TRBJ1-1; d_gene: NA; len: 17; abundance: NA; v_gene: TRBV15; CDR3aa: CATSRGGQGGGNTEAFF; CDR3nt: TGTGCCACCAGCAGAGGCGGGCAGGGAGGGGGGAACACTGAAGCTTTCTTT
j_gene: TRBJ2-7; d_gene: TRBD2; len: 14; abundance: NA; v_gene: TRBV10-1; CDR3aa: CAPGLAGVPYEQYF; CDR3nt: TGCGCTCCCGGCCTAGCGGGAGTACCCTACGAGCAGTACTTC
j_gene: TRBJ2-1; d_gene: NA; len: 14; abundance: NA; v_gene: TRBV4-1; CDR3aa: CASSRRGILNEQFF; CDR3nt: TGCGCCAGCAGCCGACGAGGTATATTAAATGAGCAGTTCTTC
j_gene: TRBJ2-5; d_gene: TRBD2; len: 16; abundance: NA; v_gene: TRBV7-9; CDR3aa: CASSPRAGGIQETQYF; CDR3nt: TGTGCCAGCAGCCCCAGGGCGGGGGGGATTCAAGAGACCCAGTACTTC
j_gene: TRBJ1-1; d_gene: NA; len: 14; abundance: once; v_gene: TRBV2; CDR3aa: CASSETGKNTEAFF; CDR3nt: TGTGCCAGCAGTGAAACAGGGAAGAACACTGAAGCTTTCTTT